These 28 T cell receptor beta chains originate from one sample sequenced in a study of follicular helper T cells after annual influenza vaccination. The repertoire was sequenced with immunoSEQ multiplex PCR; TCRdb's copy has only in-frame clones and lacks some. The sample carries about 9,200 clones, about 85% recorded once. Time point meaning: 2015-2016 season, pre-vaccination. The source material was CXCR5+ CD38- circulating T follicular helper cells from blood, sampled on the day of influenza vaccination. Sample subset: circulating Tfh, non-naive CD4+CXCR5+PD-1+ (ICOS+CD38+ or ICOS-CD38-). The receptor source for this set is an adult who received the influenza vaccine.

The chain couples TRBV28 to TRBJ2-7; 7 bases match TRBD1. There are 12 residues in the CDR3. The germline gives CDR1 MDHEN, CDR2 SYDVKM. V was pared by 9 bases and J by 6 bases, with 8 bases of the junction left unmatched. The CDR3 reads CASVGQSGEQYF. CDR3 nucleotide sequence: TGTGCCAGTGTGGGACAGTCGGGCGAGCAGTACTTC.

This sequence joins TRBV7-6 and TRBJ2-2, with TRBD1 as a possible D gene (6 bases). The CDR3 runs 20 residues. V was trimmed by 1 base and J by 2 bases, leaving 23 bases between them. Germline V gene sequence: CDR1 SGHVS, CDR2 FNYEAQ. CDR3: CASSLGLQGGLNRNTGELFF. DNA of the CDR3: TGTGCCAGCAGCTTAGGTTTACAGGGTGGACTCAACCGTAACACCGGGGAGCTGTTTTTT.

The chain has TRBV6-1 and TRBJ2-7; D not certain. The CDR3 extends over 12 amino acids. Per germline, CDR1 MNHNS and CDR2 SASEGT. The V end lost 7 bases, the J end lost 6 bases, and 13 bases lay between the germline ends. The CDR3 DNA follows: TGTGCCAGCAAAGGGAACGCCCGCGAGCAGTACTTC. It codes for CASKGNAREQYF.

The CDR3 reads CASSLKDRSSGANVLTF. The CDR3 region has the DNA TGTGCCAGCAGTTTAAAGGACAGAAGCTCTGGGGCCAACGTCCTGACTTTC. This chain joins TRBV27 and TRBJ2-6; D is perhaps TRBD1 (6 bases). V was cut by 2 bases and J by 0 bases, with 11 bases left in between. CDR3 length: 17 residues. Germline V gene data show CDR1 as MNHEY and CDR2 as SMNVEV (reference sequence).

This clone occurred once. The chain recombines TRBV5-1 with TRBJ2-1, with a possible D match to TRBD1 (5 bases). V lost 1 base and J lost 4, with 9 bases in between. CDR1 SGHRS and CDR2 YFSETQ come from the germline V gene. The CDR3 sequence is 14 residues long. The CDR3 loop reads CASSLNQGYNEQFF. In nucleotides, the CDR3 is TGCGCCAGCAGCTTGAATCAGGGATACAATGAGCAGTTCTTC.

The chain joins TRBV7-2 to TRBJ2-5; D not certain. The CDR3 covers 12 residues. Germline CDR1 reads SGHTA; CDR2 reads FQGNSA. V was shortened by 0 bases and J by 5 bases, with 4 bases between the two germline ends. The CDR3 loop is CASSLALETQYF. CDR3 DNA: TGTGCCAGCAGCTTAGCGCTCGAGACCCAGTACTTC.

The chain employs TRBV5-1 and TRBJ2-1; 9 positions agree with TRBD2. Germline CDR1 and CDR2: SGHRS and YFSETQ. V shed 5 bases and J 8 bases; nucleotides not matched to a gene: 11. The CDR3 extends over 15 amino acids. The chain's CDR3 is CASRVGREGRDEQFF. The CDR3 DNA is TGCGCCAGCAGGGTGGGGCGGGAGGGCCGTGATGAGCAGTTCTTC.

V and J are TRBV15 and TRBJ1-2; D is unresolved. The CDR3 runs to 13 residues. The V gene's germline CDR1 is LNHNV and CDR2 YYDKDF (reference sequence). V lost 0 bases and J lost 2, with 4 bases in between. CDR3 sequence: CATSRDFNYGYTF. CDR3 sequence (DNA): TGTGCCACCAGCAGAGATTTCAACTATGGCTACACCTTC.

The chain uses TRBV2 and TRBJ2-3, with TRBD2 identical over 12 bases. The V and J ends lost 4 bases and 6 bases, in that order; junction bases with no gene match: 8. This CDR3 is built from 16 residues. Germline V gives CDR1 SNHLY, CDR2 FYNNEI. The DNA of the CDR3 is TGTGCCAGCAGTGGACTAGCGGGGGCCGGGACGGATACGCAGTATTTT. It is translated as CASSGLAGAGTDTQYF. The full variable domain, with the rest looked up from reference TRBV2 and TRBJ2-3, is EPEVTQTPSHQVTQMGQEVILRCVPISNHLYFYWYRQILGQKVEFLVSFYNNEISEKSEIFDDQFSVERPDGSNFTLKIRSTKLEDSAMYFCASSGLAGAGTDTQYFGPGTRLTVL.

The chain employs TRBV30 and TRBJ1-4, with 10 bases that match TRBD1. Germline V gene lookup returns CDR1 GTSNPN and CDR2 SVGIG (reference sequence). This CDR3 is 11 amino acids long. V dropped 8 bases and J dropped 7; count of bases not matched to a gene: 1. CDR3 sequence (DNA): TGTGCCGGGACAGGGGCTGAAAAACTGTTTTTT. Translation gives CAGTGAEKLFF.

The CDR3 DNA reads as TGCAGTGCGGGCGATATCTCTGAAGCTTTCTTT. It specifies CSAGDISEAFF. The rearrangement uses TRBV29-1 and TRBJ1-1; D not resolved. This CDR3 spans 11 amino acids. Germline values: CDR1 SQVTM, CDR2 ANQGSEA.

This clone has a handful of counts. This rearrangement joins TRBV5-8 to TRBJ2-7; tentatively, D is TRBD1 (6 bases). The CDR3 length is 13 residues. CDR1 SGHTS and CDR2 YDEGEE come from the germline V gene. V was pared by 2 bases and J by 1 base, with 7 bases between. The CDR3 sequence is CASSFGQSYEQYF. CDR3 DNA: TGTGCCAGCAGCTTTGGACAGTCCTACGAGCAGTACTTC.

The CDR3 reads CASSLAGGPYNEQFF. The CDR3 DNA reads as TGTGCCAGCAGTTTAGCGGGAGGTCCCTACAATGAGCAGTTCTTC. The chain carries TRBV6-5 and TRBJ2-1; 10 bases agree with TRBD2. The CDR3 runs to 15 residues. Germline loops: CDR1 MNHEY, CDR2 SVGAGI. The ends lost 4 bases at V and 2 bases at J; junction bases unmatched: 2.

This sequence joins TRBV7-8 and TRBJ2-1, with D possibly TRBD2 on 6 matching bases. The CDR3 totals 14 residues. The germline CDR1 and CDR2 sequences are SGHVS and FQNEAQ. With 5 bases removed from V and 3 bases from J, the gap between germline ends came to 11 bases. CDR3 sequence reads: CASSRPGDYNEQFF. CDR3 DNA sequence: TGTGCCAGCAGCCGACCGGGAGACTACAATGAGCAGTTCTTC.

The chain's CDR3 is CAWSDRTGVNSPLHF. Here the CDR3 DNA reads TGTGCCTGGAGTGACAGGACAGGGGTTAATTCACCCCTCCACTTT. V usage is TRBV30 and J usage is TRBJ1-6, with 9 bases matching TRBD1. The CDR3 has 15 amino acids. Germline values: CDR1 GTSNPN, CDR2 SVGIG (reference sequence). Unmatched junction bases numbered 4, after V lost 1 base and J lost 6 bases. The full variable domain, completed using reference TRBV30 and TRBJ1-6, is SQTIHQWPATLVQPVGSPLSLECTVEGTSNPNLYWYRQAAGRGLQLLFYSVGIGQISSEVPQNLSASRPQDRQFILSSKKLLLSDSGFYLCAWSDRTGVNSPLHFGNGTRLTVT.

This chain uses TRBV9 with TRBJ1-3, with D perhaps TRBD1 (5 bases). Trimming cost V 4 bases and J 7 bases, with 18 bases left between them. This CDR3 has 15 amino acids. Germline CDR1 reads SGDLS; CDR2 reads YYNGEE. The CDR3 sequence: CASSRGLGVENTIYF. CDR3 nucleotides: TGTGCCAGCAGCCGAGGACTAGGGGTGGAGAACACCATATATTTT.

This clone has only one observation. The CDR3 region has the DNA TGTGCCAGCAGTCAACTAGCGGGAGCTGAGCAGTTCTTC. It is translated as CASSQLAGAEQFF. The chain recombines TRBV27 with TRBJ2-1; 11 bases line up with TRBD2. V lost 5 bases to trimming and J lost 9 bases; unmatched junction nucleotides: 3. Germline CDR1 and CDR2: MNHEY and SMNVEV (reference sequence). This CDR3 region has 13 residues.

The chain carries TRBV7-9 and TRBJ2-4; D possibly matches TRBD1 or TRBD2 (5 bases each). V lost 1 base to trimming and J lost 2 bases, with 15 bases between them. The CDR3 consists of 17 residues. CDR1 is SEHNR and CDR2 is FQNEAQ in the germline V gene (reference sequence). In nucleotides, the CDR3 is TGTGCCAGCAGCTTAGTGATCGGGGCTATGACCAAAAACATTCAGTACTTC. This encodes CASSLVIGAMTKNIQYF.

The rearrangement joins TRBV5-8 to TRBJ1-4; the D gene is possibly TRBD1 (5 bases). The CDR3 loop spans 16 amino acids. The germline V gene has CDR1 SGHTS and CDR2 YDEGEE. Trimming shortened V by 4 bases and J by 7 bases, and 20 bases separated the two germline ends. The CDR3: CASSPGRGGIGEKLFF. CDR3 sequence (DNA): TGTGCCAGCAGCCCCGGGCGTGGGGGTATAGGTGAAAAACTGTTTTTT.

This clone was picked up one time. V usage is TRBV9 and J usage is TRBJ2-3; D possibly corresponds to TRBD1 (7 bases). Germline V gene sequence: CDR1 SGDLS, CDR2 YYNGEE. V lost 1 base and J lost 3, with 12 bases in between. This CDR3 spans 15 amino acids. CDR3 loop: CASSVQGGHTDTQYF. DNA for the CDR3: TGTGCCAGCAGCGTACAGGGGGGCCATACAGATACGCAGTATTTT.

This chain connects TRBV28 to TRBJ1-1, with no clear D. This CDR3 region has 12 residues. V lost 3 bases and J lost 11, with 13 bases in between. Per the germline V gene, CDR1 is MDHEN and CDR2 is SYDVKM. The CDR3 loop is CASSLKTSPAFF. The CDR3 DNA reads TGTGCCAGCAGTTTGAAGACAAGTCCGGCTTTCTTT.

V and J are TRBV28 and TRBJ2-7, with 9 bases identical to TRBD2. The CDR3 covers 14 residues. Trimming cost V 5 bases and J 1 base; bases outside gene matches: 3. Germline V gene data show CDR1 as MDHEN and CDR2 as SYDVKM. CDR3 loop: CASSTSGLSYEQYF. DNA of the CDR3: TGTGCCAGCAGTACTAGCGGGTTATCCTACGAGCAGTACTTC.

This clone has just a few counts. V and J are TRBV19 and TRBJ2-7, with D possibly TRBD2 on 6 matching bases. This CDR3 region has 14 residues. V was pared by 4 bases and J by 1 base, with 11 bases between. Germline CDR1 is LNHDA and CDR2 is SQIVND (reference sequence). The CDR3, as DNA: TGTGCCAGTAGTAGGGTAGCGGAGTCCTACGAGCAGTACTTC. Residues: CASSRVAESYEQYF.

This chain uses TRBV28 with TRBJ2-1, with 9 bases identical to TRBD1. Per the germline V gene, CDR1 is MDHEN and CDR2 is SYDVKM. The CDR3 is 15 residues long. The trim removed 2 bases at V and 9 bases at J, leaving 8 bases unmatched. The chain's CDR3 is CASSLNQGQGTEQFF. DNA for the CDR3: TGTGCCAGCAGTTTAAACCAGGGACAGGGAACTGAGCAGTTCTTC.

The genes are TRBV9 and TRBJ1-2, with a possible D match to TRBD1 (6 bases). The CDR3 length is 14 residues. Deletions cut 4 bases from V and 7 bases from J, with 17 bases between. Germline lookup yields CDR1 SGDLS and CDR2 YYNGEE. The CDR3 DNA reads as TGTGCCAGCAGCCCTCCGGCGGGGGCGAGTGGCTACACCTTC. This gives the protein CASSPPAGASGYTF.

The chain has TRBV18 and TRBJ2-1; 11 nucleotides match TRBD2. Per germline, CDR1 KGHSH and CDR2 LQKENI. CDR3 length: 15 residues. J lost 7 bases, V lost 3 bases, and 5 bases had no gene match. DNA for the CDR3: TGTGCCAGCTCACCGATAGCGGGAGGGCAGAATGAGCAGTTCTTC. Translation gives CASSPIAGGQNEQFF.

This chain connects TRBV6-9 to TRBJ1-6; D gene uncertain. V gave up 2 bases and J gave up 7 bases, with 15 bases separating them. Germline CDR1 MNHGY, CDR2 SVAAGI. CDR3 size: 16 residues. The CDR3, as DNA: TGTGCCAGCAGTTATCCTACGGGAAGCTCAAATTCACCCCTCCACTTT. Translation: CASSYPTGSSNSPLHF.

Here the CDR3 DNA reads TGTGCCAGCAGCCAAGATTCCAGGGGAAATCAGCCCCAGCATTTT. Translated, it gives CASSQDSRGNQPQHF. V is TRBV4-2 and J is TRBJ1-5, with D perhaps matching TRBD1 (6 bases). CDR3 length: 15 residues. The germline CDR1 and CDR2 sequences are LGHNA and YNFKEQ. V lost 0 bases and J lost 4, with 10 bases in between.